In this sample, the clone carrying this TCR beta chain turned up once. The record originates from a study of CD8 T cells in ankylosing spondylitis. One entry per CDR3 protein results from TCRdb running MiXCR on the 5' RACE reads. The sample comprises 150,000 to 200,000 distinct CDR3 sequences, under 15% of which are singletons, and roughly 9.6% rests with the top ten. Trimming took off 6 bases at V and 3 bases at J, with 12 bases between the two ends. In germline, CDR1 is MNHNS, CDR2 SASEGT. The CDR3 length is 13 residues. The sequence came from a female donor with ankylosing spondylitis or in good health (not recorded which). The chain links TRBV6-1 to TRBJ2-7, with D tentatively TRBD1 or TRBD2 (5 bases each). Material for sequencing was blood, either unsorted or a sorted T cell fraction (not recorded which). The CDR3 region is CASSTGTDYEQYF. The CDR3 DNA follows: TGTGCCAGCAGCACCGGGACGGACTACGAGCAGTACTTC.